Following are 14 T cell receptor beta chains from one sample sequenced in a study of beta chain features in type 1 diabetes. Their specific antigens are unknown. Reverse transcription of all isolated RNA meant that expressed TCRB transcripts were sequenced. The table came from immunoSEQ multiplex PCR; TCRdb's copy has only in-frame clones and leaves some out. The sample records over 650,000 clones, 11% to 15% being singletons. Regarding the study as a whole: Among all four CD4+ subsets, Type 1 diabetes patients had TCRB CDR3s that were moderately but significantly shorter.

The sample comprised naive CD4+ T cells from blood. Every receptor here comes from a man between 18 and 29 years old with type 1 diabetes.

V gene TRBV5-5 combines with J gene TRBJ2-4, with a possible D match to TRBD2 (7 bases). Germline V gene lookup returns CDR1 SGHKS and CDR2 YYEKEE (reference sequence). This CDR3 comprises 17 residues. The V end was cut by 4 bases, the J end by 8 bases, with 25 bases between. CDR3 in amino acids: CASSPALGGRSPHIQYF. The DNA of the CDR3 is TGTGCCAGCAGCCCTGCGTTGGGGGGGCGATCCCCTCACATTCAGTACTTC.

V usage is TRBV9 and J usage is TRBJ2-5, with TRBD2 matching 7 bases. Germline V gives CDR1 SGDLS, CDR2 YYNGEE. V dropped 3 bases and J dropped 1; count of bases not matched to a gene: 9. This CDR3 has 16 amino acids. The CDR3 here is CASSERGAGFQETQYF. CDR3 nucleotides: TGTGCCAGCAGCGAGAGAGGAGCGGGGTTCCAAGAGACCCAGTACTTC.

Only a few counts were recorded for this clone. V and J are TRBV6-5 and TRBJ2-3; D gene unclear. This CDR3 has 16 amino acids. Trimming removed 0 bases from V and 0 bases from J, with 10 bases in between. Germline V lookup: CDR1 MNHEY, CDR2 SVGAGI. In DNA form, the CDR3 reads TGTGCCAGCAGTTACTCGGTCTACCCTAGCACAGATACGCAGTATTTT. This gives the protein CASSYSVYPSTDTQYF.

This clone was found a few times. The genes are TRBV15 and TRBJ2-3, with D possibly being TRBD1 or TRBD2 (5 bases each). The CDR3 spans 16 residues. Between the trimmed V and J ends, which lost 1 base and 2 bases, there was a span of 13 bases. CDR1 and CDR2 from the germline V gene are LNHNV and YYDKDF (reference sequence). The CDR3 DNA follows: TGTGCCACCAGCAGAGGAGGGGAACCCTACACAGATACGCAGTATTTT. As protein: CATSRGGEPYTDTQYF.

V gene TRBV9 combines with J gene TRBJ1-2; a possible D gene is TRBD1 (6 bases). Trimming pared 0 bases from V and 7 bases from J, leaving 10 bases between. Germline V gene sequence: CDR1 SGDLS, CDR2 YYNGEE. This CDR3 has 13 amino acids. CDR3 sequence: CASSVEGEIGYTF. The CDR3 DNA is TGTGCCAGCAGCGTAGAGGGGGAGATTGGCTACACCTTC. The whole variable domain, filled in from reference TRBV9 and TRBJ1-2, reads DSGVTQTPKHLITATGQRVTLRCSPRSGDLSVYWYQQSLDQGLQFLIQYYNGEERAKGNILERFSAQQFPDLHSELNLSSLELGDSALYFCASSVEGEIGYTFGSGTRLTVV.

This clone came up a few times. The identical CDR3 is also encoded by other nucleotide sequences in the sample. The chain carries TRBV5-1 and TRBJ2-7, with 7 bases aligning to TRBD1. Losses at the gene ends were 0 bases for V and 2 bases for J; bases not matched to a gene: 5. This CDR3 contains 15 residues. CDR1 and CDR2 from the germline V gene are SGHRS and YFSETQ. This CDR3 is CASSLAPGQTYEQYF. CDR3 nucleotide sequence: TGCGCCAGCAGCTTGGCTCCGGGACAGACCTACGAGCAGTACTTC. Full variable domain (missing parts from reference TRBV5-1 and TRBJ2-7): KAGVTQTPRYLIKTRGQQVTLSCSPISGHRSVSWYQQTPGQGLQFLFEYFSETQRNKGNFPGRFSGRQFSNSRSEMNVSTLELGDSALYLCASSLAPGQTYEQYFGPGTRLTVT.

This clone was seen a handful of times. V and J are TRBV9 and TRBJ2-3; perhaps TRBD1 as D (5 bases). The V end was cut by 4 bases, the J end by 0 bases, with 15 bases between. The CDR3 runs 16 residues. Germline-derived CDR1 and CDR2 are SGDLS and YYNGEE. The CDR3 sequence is CASSPLDTPSTDTQYF. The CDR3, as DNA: TGTGCCAGCAGCCCTCTGGACACCCCTAGCACAGATACGCAGTATTTT.

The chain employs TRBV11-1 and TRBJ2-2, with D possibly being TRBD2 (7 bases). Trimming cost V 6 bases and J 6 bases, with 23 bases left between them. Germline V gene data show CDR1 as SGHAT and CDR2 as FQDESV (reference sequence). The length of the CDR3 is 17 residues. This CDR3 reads CASRPVRGSGGPGELFF. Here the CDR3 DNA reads TGTGCCAGCAGGCCCGTCCGGGGATCGGGGGGCCCCGGGGAGCTGTTTTTT.

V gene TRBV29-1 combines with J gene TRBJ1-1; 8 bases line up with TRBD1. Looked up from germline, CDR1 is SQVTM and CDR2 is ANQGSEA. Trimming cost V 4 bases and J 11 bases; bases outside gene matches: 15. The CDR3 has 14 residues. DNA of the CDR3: TGCAGCGTTGTCCCCGGACAGGGACTTTTATGGGCTTTCTTT. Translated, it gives CSVVPGQGLLWAFF.

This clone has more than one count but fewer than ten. CDR3 coding DNA: TGTGCCATCAGGCCAATCAGGGGAGGCACTGAAGCTTTCTTT. It is translated as CAIRPIRGGTEAFF. The genes are TRBV10-3 and TRBJ1-1; D is possibly TRBD1 (6 bases). Germline CDR1 is ENHRY and CDR2 is SYGVKD. The CDR3 has 14 amino acids. V lost 6 bases and J 4 bases, leaving 15 bases between the germline ends.

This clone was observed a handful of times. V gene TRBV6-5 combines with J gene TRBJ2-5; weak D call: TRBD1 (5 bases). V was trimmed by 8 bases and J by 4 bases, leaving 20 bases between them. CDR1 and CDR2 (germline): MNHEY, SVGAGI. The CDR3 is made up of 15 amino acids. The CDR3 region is CASHRSVGLGETQYF. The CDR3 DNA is TGTGCCAGCCACAGGTCGGTCGGCCTAGGAGAGACCCAGTACTTC.

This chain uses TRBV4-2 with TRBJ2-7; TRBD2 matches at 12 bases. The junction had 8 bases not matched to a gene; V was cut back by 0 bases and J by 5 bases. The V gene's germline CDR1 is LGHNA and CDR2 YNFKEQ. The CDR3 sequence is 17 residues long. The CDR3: CASSQDLGLAGSNEQYF. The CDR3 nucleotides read TGTGCCAGCAGCCAAGATCTAGGACTAGCGGGAAGCAACGAGCAGTACTTC.

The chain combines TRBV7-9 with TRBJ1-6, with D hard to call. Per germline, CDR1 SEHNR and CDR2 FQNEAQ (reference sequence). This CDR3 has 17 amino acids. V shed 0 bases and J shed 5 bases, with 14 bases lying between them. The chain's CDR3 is CASSLAFRRENNSPLHF. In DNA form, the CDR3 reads TGTGCCAGCAGCTTAGCGTTCCGTAGGGAAAATAATTCACCCCTCCACTTT.

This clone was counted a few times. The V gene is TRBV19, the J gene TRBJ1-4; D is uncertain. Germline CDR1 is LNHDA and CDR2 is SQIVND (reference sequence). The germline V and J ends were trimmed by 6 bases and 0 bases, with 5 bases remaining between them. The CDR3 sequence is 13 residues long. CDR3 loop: CASRRATNEKLFF. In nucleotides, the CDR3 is TGTGCCAGTAGGAGGGCAACTAATGAAAAACTGTTTTTT.